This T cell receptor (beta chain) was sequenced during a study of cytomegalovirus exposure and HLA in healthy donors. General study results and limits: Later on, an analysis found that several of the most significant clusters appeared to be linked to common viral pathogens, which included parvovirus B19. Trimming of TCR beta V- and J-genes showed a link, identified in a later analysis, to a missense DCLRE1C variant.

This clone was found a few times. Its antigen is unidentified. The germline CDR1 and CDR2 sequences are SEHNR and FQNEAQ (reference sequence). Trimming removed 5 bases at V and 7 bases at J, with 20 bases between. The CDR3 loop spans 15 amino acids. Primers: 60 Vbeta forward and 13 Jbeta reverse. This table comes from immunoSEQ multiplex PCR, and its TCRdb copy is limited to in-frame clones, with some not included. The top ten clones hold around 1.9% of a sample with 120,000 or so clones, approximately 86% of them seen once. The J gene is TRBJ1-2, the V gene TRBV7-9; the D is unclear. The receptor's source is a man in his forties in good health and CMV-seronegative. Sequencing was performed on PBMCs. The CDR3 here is CASSPTMKDGVGYTF. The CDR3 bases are TGTGCCAGCAGCCCCACGATGAAGGACGGGGTTGGCTACACCTTC. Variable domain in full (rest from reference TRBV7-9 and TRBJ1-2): DTGVSQNPRHKITKRGQNVTFRCDPISEHNRLYWYRQTLGQGPEFLTYFQNEAQLEKSRLLSDRFSAERPKGSFSTLEIQRTEQGDSAMYLCASSPTMKDGVGYTFGSGTRLTVV.